A single sample is the source of the 9 T cell receptor beta chains below, sequenced in a study of CD8+ T cells in alopecia areata. Documented treatment: oral pan-JAK inhibitor, 5-10 mg twice daily. RNA, once extracted, was reverse transcribed into cDNA for use as the sequencing template. The method was immunoSEQ multiplex PCR; TCRdb's version includes in-frame clones alone and lacks a portion of them. The repertoire includes approximately 160,000 clones, around three fifths of them detected once, and approximately 15% sits in the top ten. The material sequenced was CD4+ T cells sorted from blood, taken at week 24, from a patient treated with tofacitinib. Receptors originate from a human donor with alopecia areata.

The chain links TRBV6-1 to TRBJ2-1; 12 bases line up with TRBD2. V shed 0 bases, J shed 10 bases, and the junction held 10 bases outside the gene matches. The germline V gene has CDR1 MNHNS and CDR2 SASEGT. The CDR3 runs to 17 residues. The CDR3, as DNA: TGTGCCAGCAGTGAAGCGTACCTAGCGGGGGGGCCCCGGGAGCAGTTCTTC. Its protein is CASSEAYLAGGPREQFF.

This clone has more than one count but fewer than ten. The rearrangement links TRBV4-1 to TRBJ1-5; D possibly corresponds to TRBD1 (5 bases). V was trimmed by 0 bases and J by 7 bases, leaving 13 bases between them. The CDR3 totals 15 residues. The germline V gene encodes CDR1 MGHRA and CDR2 YSYEKL. The CDR3 bases are TGCGCCAGCAGCCAAGATGGGGGAGGTCGGCAGCCCCAGCATTTT. This encodes CASSQDGGGRQPQHF.

A few counts support this clone. The rearrangement uses TRBV29-1 and TRBJ1-6; the D gene is possibly TRBD1 (5 bases). This CDR3 spans 13 amino acids. Trimming left V 6 bases short and J 14 bases short, with 20 bases between. Germline CDR1 reads SQVTM; CDR2 reads ANQGSEA. The CDR3 DNA reads as TGCAGCGTCCAGGAAGGAGCCGGGGGGTCCCTCCACTTT. This translates into CSVQEGAGGSLHF.

The chain couples TRBV11-2 to TRBJ2-1; 11 bases are a match to TRBD2. CDR1 is SGHAT, CDR2 FQNNGV, per germline. This CDR3 has 15 amino acids. Unmatched junction bases numbered 4, after V lost 5 bases and J lost 4 bases. CDR3 in amino acids: CASSVTSGGYNEQFF. DNA of the CDR3: TGTGCCAGCAGCGTAACTAGCGGGGGTTACAATGAGCAGTTCTTC. The full variable domain, completed using reference TRBV11-2 and TRBJ2-1, is EAGVAQSPRYKIIEKRQSVAFWCNPISGHATLYWYQQILGQGPKLLIQFQNNGVVDDSQLPKDRFSAERLKGVDSTLKIQPAKLEDSAVYLCASSVTSGGYNEQFFGPGTRLTVL.

This clone was seen once. This chain connects TRBV25-1 to TRBJ2-3; D tentatively fits TRBD1 or TRBD2 (5 bases each). Germline loops: CDR1 MGHDK, CDR2 SYGVNS. The CDR3 is 15 amino acids. V was pared by 1 base and J by 2 bases, with 10 bases between. The CDR3 sequence: CASSESGDLTDTQYF. The DNA of the CDR3 is TGTGCCAGCAGTGAATCCGGGGACCTCACAGATACGCAGTATTTT.

A single count supports this clone. V gene TRBV7-9 combines with J gene TRBJ2-2, with D perhaps matching TRBD1 or TRBD2 (6 bases each). The length of the CDR3 is 16 residues. Germline CDR1 and CDR2: SEHNR and FQNEAQ (reference sequence). With 5 bases removed from V and 1 base from J, the gap between germline ends came to 14 bases. CDR3 amino acids: CASSPPGARNTGELFF. The DNA of the CDR3 is TGTGCCAGCAGCCCCCCGGGGGCTAGGAACACCGGGGAGCTGTTTTTT.

This clone was seen only a few times. This rearrangement joins TRBV30 to TRBJ1-2, with 7 positions matching TRBD1. CDR3 length: 14 residues. The V gene's germline CDR1 is GTSNPN and CDR2 SVGIG (reference sequence). J lost 4 bases, V lost 3 bases, and 8 bases had no gene match. DNA for the CDR3: TGTGCCTGGAGGCCCGACAGGGCGTCCTATGGCTACACCTTC. Translation gives CAWRPDRASYGYTF.

This chain joins TRBV10-2 and TRBJ1-2; no firm D call. CDR3 length equals 13 residues. The germline V and J ends were trimmed by 7 bases and 8 bases, with 17 bases remaining between them. Germline CDR1 WSHSY, CDR2 SAAADI. The CDR3 sequence: CASTGGSLQGYTF. DNA of the CDR3: TGCGCCAGCACGGGTGGGAGTTTACAAGGCTACACCTTC.

The table lists this clone with many counts. The V gene is TRBV29-1, the J gene TRBJ1-1, with 7 bases matching TRBD1. Germline-derived CDR1 and CDR2 are SQVTM and ANQGSEA. The V gene end was trimmed by 3 bases and the J gene end by 4 bases; junction bases not matched to a gene: 11. The CDR3 is 15 amino acids. The CDR3 nucleotides read TGCAGCGTTGATCTCGGAGGGGGCGTCTCCACTGAAGCTTTCTTT. This translates into CSVDLGGGVSTEAFF.